The 27 T cell receptor beta chains reported below all come from one sample, sequenced in a study of blood T cells in healthy people across ages. Primers used in a second PCR of about 6 to 11 cycles were a sample-barcoded 5' primer and a J-beta primer mix. A single record per CDR3 protein comes from TCRdb applying MiXCR to the 5' RACE reads. This sample has 1.5 million to 2 million distinct CDR3 sequences, with about 30% found just once. Sequenced sample: blood. These receptors were taken from a woman aged 25 to 39 in good health.

Ten or more counts support this clonotype. This chain joins TRBV4-3 and TRBJ2-7; D gene ambiguous. Per the germline V gene, CDR1 is LGHNA and CDR2 is YSLEER. Trimming removed 3 bases at V and 4 bases at J, with 10 bases between. This CDR3 has 13 residues. The CDR3 nucleotides read TGCGCCAGCAGCCAGCAGACTGGTTACGAGCAGTACTTC. This translates into CASSQQTGYEQYF.

This chain connects TRBV11-2 to TRBJ1-4; the D gene is possibly TRBD1 (5 bases). Germline CDR1 is SGHAT and CDR2 is FQNNGV. The length of the CDR3 is 15 residues. V shed 4 bases and J shed 3 bases, with 12 bases lying between them. The CDR3 loop is CASSSGGVANEKLFF. The DNA of the CDR3 is TGTGCCAGCAGCTCCGGGGGTGTAGCTAATGAAAAACTGTTTTTT.

This chain uses TRBV27 with TRBJ1-2, with TRBD1 matching 10 bases. Germline V lookup: CDR1 MNHEY, CDR2 SMNVEV (reference sequence). The CDR3 is made up of 17 amino acids. V lost 4 bases, J lost 2 bases, and 10 bases stayed unmatched. CDR3 loop: CASSSTLRDRGNYGYTF. The CDR3 bases are TGTGCCAGCAGTTCCACCCTCCGGGACAGGGGAAACTATGGCTACACCTTC.

This clonotype was counted between two and nine times. The J gene is TRBJ1-1, the V gene TRBV10-3, with TRBD1 as a possible D gene (5 bases). Trimming shortened V by 6 bases and J by 3 bases, and 11 bases separated the two germline ends. CDR3 length: 13 amino acids. CDR1 and CDR2 from the germline V gene are ENHRY and SYGVKD. The CDR3 DNA reads TGTGCCATCAGGAGGGACGGCGACACTGAAGCTTTCTTT. Translated: CAIRRDGDTEAFF.

This clonotype has a handful of counts. The V and J genes are TRBV7-3 and TRBJ2-7; maybe TRBD1 (7 bases). The end of the DNA is better explained by TRBJ2-5, so the J call may be wrong. The CDR3 sequence is 17 residues long. Germline-derived CDR1 and CDR2 are SGHTA and FQGTGA. In DNA form, the CDR3 reads TGTGCCAGCAGCTTAACGGGACCTACAGGGGCGGGGGAGACCCAGTACTTC. Protein: CASSLTGPTGAGETQYF.

J is TRBJ2-7 and V is TRBV7-9; the D is unclear. With 1 base removed from V and 3 bases from J, the gap between germline ends came to 13 bases. CDR3 length: 15 residues. CDR1 and CDR2 from the germline V gene are SEHNR and FQNEAQ (reference sequence). The DNA of the CDR3 is TGTGCCAGCAGCTTAGTACGAGCAGAGATCTACGAGCAGTACTTC. The encoded protein is CASSLVRAEIYEQYF.

The chain uses TRBV2 and TRBJ2-1; 9 bases map to TRBD1. Trimming took 7 bases from V and 1 from J; bases not matched to a gene: 2. Germline CDR1 SNHLY, CDR2 FYNNEI. The CDR3 has 14 amino acids. This chain's CDR3 is CASTDRGSYNEQFF. In DNA form, the CDR3 reads TGTGCCAGCACGGACAGGGGATCCTACAATGAGCAGTTCTTC.

The chain is built from TRBV18 and TRBJ1-2; D is perhaps TRBD1 (5 bases). V lost 1 base, J lost 8 bases, and 14 bases lay in between. The CDR3 loop spans 14 amino acids. Germline V gene data show CDR1 as KGHSH and CDR2 as LQKENI. CDR3 residues: CASSPQERGKGYTF. The CDR3 nucleotides read TGTGCCAGCTCACCACAGGAACGGGGGAAAGGCTACACCTTC. The full variable domain, with the rest looked up from reference TRBV18 and TRBJ1-2, is NAGVMQNPRHLVRRRGQEARLRCSPMKGHSHVYWYRQLPEEGLKFMVYLQKENIIDESGMPKERFSAEFPKEGPSILRIQQVVRGDSAAYFCASSPQERGKGYTFGSGTRLTVV.

The chain is built from TRBV6-6 and TRBJ2-7, with 8 bases matching TRBD1. There are 16 residues in the CDR3. Germline V gene sequence: CDR1 MNHNY, CDR2 SVGAGI (reference sequence). Trimming at V came to 3 bases and at J to 4 bases, leaving 11 bases not matched to a gene. In DNA form, the CDR3 reads TGTGCCAGCAGTTATTCACTTCCTGACAGGGGATACGAGCAGTACTTC. Protein product: CASSYSLPDRGYEQYF.

This clonotype was seen a few times. A read error may produce the germline difference seen at one junction end. V usage is TRBV15 and J usage is TRBJ2-5; no clear D. Germline V gene sequence: CDR1 LNHNV, CDR2 YYDKDF (reference sequence). The CDR3 has 13 amino acids. CDR3 residues: CAASRDGRETQYF. The CDR3 coding sequence is TGTGCCGCCAGCAGAGATGGAAGGGAGACCCAGTACTTC.

This clonotype came up many times. The chain recombines TRBV4-3 with TRBJ2-7; a possible D gene is TRBD1 (6 bases). V gave up 0 bases and J gave up 5 bases, with 20 bases separating them. The germline V gene has CDR1 LGHNA and CDR2 YSLEER. The CDR3 loop spans 17 amino acids. CDR3 protein: CASSQDLGTIVYHEQYF. The CDR3 nucleotides are TGCGCCAGCAGCCAAGACCTCGGGACAATCGTCTACCACGAGCAGTACTTC.

This rearrangement joins TRBV5-1 to TRBJ2-1, with 12 bases fitting TRBD2. Germline lookup yields CDR1 SGHRS and CDR2 YFSETQ. J was trimmed by 9 bases and V by 4 bases; bases with no gene match: 5. This CDR3 region has 14 residues. The CDR3 DNA follows: TGCGCCAGCAGCCCAGGACTAGCGGGGACTGAGCAGTTCTTC. It is translated as CASSPGLAGTEQFF.

V and J are TRBV6-5 and TRBJ2-3; the match to TRBD2 covers 8 bases. The CDR3 has 16 amino acids. V gave up 6 bases and J gave up 2 bases; unmatched junction bases: 10. The germline gives CDR1 MNHEY, CDR2 SVGAGI. CDR3 sequence (DNA): TGTGCCAGCAGAGGAGGGCCGGGGGGGCCCACAGATACGCAGTATTTT. Translation gives CASRGGPGGPTDTQYF.

This chain connects TRBV20-1 to TRBJ2-5, with TRBD1 matching over 7 bases. The CDR3 runs 14 residues. Looked up from germline, CDR1 is DFQATT and CDR2 is SNEGSKA (reference sequence). V shed 3 bases, J shed 4 bases, and the junction held 8 bases outside the gene matches. The CDR3 loop reads CSASKQGPTETQYF. The DNA of the CDR3 is TGCAGTGCTAGTAAACAGGGGCCCACAGAGACCCAGTACTTC.

This clonotype was counted many times. The chain is built from TRBV11-2 and TRBJ2-5; D uncertain. The length of the CDR3 is 12 residues. The germline V and J ends were trimmed by 3 bases and 4 bases, with 6 bases remaining between them. Germline CDR1 is SGHAT and CDR2 is FQNNGV. The CDR3 here is CASSFTSETQYF. The CDR3 nucleotides are TGTGCCAGCAGCTTTACATCAGAGACCCAGTACTTC.

Many counts were recorded for this clonotype. The chain has TRBV7-2 and TRBJ2-7; 7 bases match TRBD2. V dropped 6 bases and J dropped 1; count of bases not matched to a gene: 15. Germline assignment: CDR1 SGHTA and CDR2 FQGNSA. The CDR3 loop spans 17 amino acids. The CDR3 DNA follows: TGTGCCAGCAGTCATCCCCAGAGTAGCGGGTTGTCCTACGAGCAGTACTTC. Translation: CASSHPQSSGLSYEQYF.

V is TRBV10-3 and J is TRBJ2-1; 10 bases agree with TRBD2. CDR3 length: 14 residues. Looked up from germline, CDR1 is ENHRY and CDR2 is SYGVKD. V lost 4 bases, J lost 9 bases, and 6 bases stayed unmatched. Written as DNA, the CDR3 is TGTGCCATCAGTGTCAGCGGGGGGGAGGGTGAGCAGTTCTTC. It codes for CAISVSGGEGEQFF.

J is TRBJ2-7 and V is TRBV3-1, with a possible D match to TRBD2 (5 bases). The ends were cut back, 0 bases at V and 12 bases at J, with 15 bases in the middle. The CDR3 consists of 13 residues. Germline lookup yields CDR1 LGHDT and CDR2 YNNKEL (reference sequence). The DNA of the CDR3 is TGTGCCAGCAGCCAAGATCGGAGCGGTCCAGGGTACTTC. It specifies CASSQDRSGPGYF.

The chain joins TRBV30 to TRBJ2-1, with D possibly being TRBD1 or TRBD2 (5 bases each). Germline V gives CDR1 GTSNPN, CDR2 SVGIG (reference sequence). V gave up 4 bases and J gave up 8 bases, with 21 bases separating them. CDR3 length: 15 residues. The CDR3 reads CAWTPLSGGWDEQFF. CDR3 nucleotide sequence: TGTGCCTGGACTCCCCTAAGTGGGGGATGGGATGAGCAGTTCTTC.

Notes on this clonotype: Being one base from a much bigger clone, this may be a read error. The rearrangement links TRBV20-1 to TRBJ2-7, with 11 bases identical to TRBD2. The CDR3 sequence is 15 residues long. J lost 1 base, V lost 5 bases, and 7 bases had no gene match. In germline, CDR1 is DFQATT, CDR2 SNEGSKA (reference sequence). The CDR3 is CSAPLAGVSSYEQYF. For the CDR3, the DNA is TGCAGTGCTCCACTAGCGGGAGTTAGTTCCTACGAGCAGTACTTC.

The CDR3 DNA is TGCAGCGTTGAGGGCAGCGACGTCTACAATGAGCAGTACTTC. It is translated as CSVEGSDVYNEQYF. This rearrangement joins TRBV29-1 to TRBJ2-7; D is undetermined. The germline V gene has CDR1 SQVTM and CDR2 ANQGSEA. This CDR3 is built from 14 residues. Trimming took off 3 bases at V and 7 bases at J, with 19 bases between the two ends.

This clonotype was recorded a few times. Germline and junction disagree at one end, which may indicate a read error. The rearrangement joins TRBV30 to TRBJ2-6, with D perhaps TRBD1 or TRBD2 (5 bases each). Germline V gives CDR1 GTSNPN, CDR2 SVGIG (reference sequence). The CDR3 extends over 17 amino acids. This CDR3 is CAWSRRAGLAGANVPTF. For the CDR3, the DNA is TGTGCCTGGAGTAGGCGGGCAGGGCTTGCTGGGGCCAACGTCCCGACTTTC.

In the case of this clonotype: Likely a read error: the CDR3 ends without its conserved phenylalanine or tryptophan. The gene calls are TRBV10-3 and TRBJ2-1; D gene unclear. Trimming took 3 bases from V and 10 from J, leaving 10 bases between them. CDR1 ENHRY and CDR2 SYGVKD come from the germline V gene. There are 12 residues in the CDR3. The CDR3 sequence: CAISDPRYEQFL. CDR3 DNA: TGTGCCATCAGTGACCCACGTTACGAGCAGTTCTTA.

This clonotype has at least ten counts. V and J are TRBV6-6 and TRBJ2-4; a possible D gene is TRBD1 (5 bases). V was trimmed by 6 bases and J by 1 base, leaving 13 bases between them. There are 15 residues in the CDR3. Germline CDR1 MNHNY, CDR2 SVGAGI (reference sequence). The CDR3 nucleotides read TGTGCCAGCAGCCTAGGGGTGGGTGCCAAAAACATTCAGTACTTC. Translating it yields CASSLGVGAKNIQYF.

The CDR3 DNA sequence: TGCGCCAGCAGTGAGTCGACAGGACAGGCCCGAGATACGCAGTATTTT. Translated, it gives CASSESTGQARDTQYF. V usage is TRBV10-1 and J usage is TRBJ2-3, with 7 nucleotides matching TRBD1. The CDR3 runs to 16 residues. Trimming took 0 bases from V and 5 from J; bases not matched to a gene: 8. Germline V CDR1 and CDR2: WNHNN, SYGVQD (reference sequence).

The rearrangement joins TRBV10-3 to TRBJ2-2; the D is unclear. CDR1 is ENHRY and CDR2 is SYGVKD in the germline V gene. This CDR3 is 16 amino acids long. V lost 5 bases, J lost 1 base, and 14 bases lay in between. As DNA, the CDR3 is TGTGCCATCAGTCGTGGGGAAATCCAGAACACCGGGGAGCTGTTTTTT. Translation gives CAISRGEIQNTGELFF.

In its sample, this clonotype was seen a few times. The chain uses TRBV20-1 and TRBJ2-3, with TRBD2 matching 8 bases. Germline V gives CDR1 DFQATT, CDR2 SNEGSKA (reference sequence). The J segment lost 5 bases and the V segment lost 5 bases, leaving 9 bases of the junction unmatched. This CDR3 spans 14 amino acids. The CDR3 nucleotides read TGCAGTGCTCAAGACGGGGGGGCCGAAGATACGCAGTATTTT. Translated, it gives CSAQDGGAEDTQYF.